This note documents a single T cell receptor beta chain sequence. Its antigen is not yet known. No quality values exist for individual bases; no much larger clone is one base distant. For sequencing of the TCRbeta CDR3 region, genomic DNA was extracted from the sorted cells. The immunoSEQ Assay was used for sequencing of TCRbeta CDR3 regions. The table comes from immuneACCESS by way of TCRdb, which keeps in-frame sequences with V and J called. Part of the clones is missing from these tables; in studies checked, under half for an unresolved V gene and the rest for unknown reasons. For this sample the table gives roughly 120,000 clones, of which roughly nine tenths were detected only once. Around 0.26% of the sample is in the top ten clones. The entry originates in a study of OX40 agonist ivuxolimab in advanced cancers. Broadly, across the study: Ivuxolimab was a fully human IgG2 agonistic monoclonal antibody targeting the costimulatory receptor OX40 (CD134). Intravenous ivuxolimab was administered to patients every 2 weeks at six dose levels: 0.01, 0.1, 0.3, 1.5, 3 and 10 mg/kg. Of the roughly 54 patients in dose escalation, approximately 20 had hepatocellular carcinoma, some 15 had melanoma, 9 had renal cell carcinoma and 9 had head and neck cancer. A male proportion of 82.7% and a mean age of about 60 years, ranging from about 23 to 90, were recorded for the dose-escalation cohort. Patients were allowed to have had prior anti-PD-1, anti-PD-L1 or anti-CTLA-4 therapy, and 40% to 45% of the dose-escalation patients had previously received checkpoint inhibitors. Partial responses occurred in three dose-escalation patients: two with cutaneous melanoma and one with hepatocellular carcinoma. The purpose of peripheral TCRbeta sequencing was to test whether ivuxolimab changed TCR sequence diversity and led to clonal T-cell expansion. The monotherapy dose-escalation portion (N of about 50 patients) of the phase I ivuxolimab trial is reported in the paper. Overall study results and their limits: At doses of 0.1 to 3.0 mg/kg, clonal expansion of both CD4+ and CD8+ T cells in blood was seen between baseline and week 6. Antigen specificity was not determined for the clonally expanded peripheral T cells. After ivuxolimab, more expanded clones were found on average in CD8+ T cells than in CD4+ T cells. In the 0.1-3.0 mg/kg groups, partial responders had among the lowest normalized peripheral clonal expansion, particularly in CD8+ T cells. Low levels of normalized T-cell clonal expansion were also seen in some patients who did not respond.

Sequences SGHVS (CDR1) and FQNEAQ (CDR2) are obtained from the germline V gene. The CDR3 runs 13 residues from the cysteine to the phenylalanine. The sequence is cut down to CDR3 DNA, 39 bases in frame from base 1. The V end loses 0 bases and the J end loses 10 bases, and a stretch of 9 bases separates them. The trial excluded patients who had a history of autoimmune disease or who were on systemic immunosuppression. Peripheral blood for TCR sequencing was collected from all dose cohorts at baseline, on cycle 4 day 1, and on cycle 7 day 1. The samples were taken from a phase I, first-in-human, multicenter, open-label dose-escalation trial of ivuxolimab. The trial enrolled adults with locally advanced or metastatic head and neck squamous cell, hepatocellular, melanoma or renal cell carcinoma. Before TCR sequencing, CD4+ T cells and CD8+ T cells were sorted from peripheral blood as separate populations.

The sample here was CD4+ or CD8+ T cells sorted from blood, taken in a trial of the OX40 agonist ivuxolimab. The clonotype originates from an adult with an advanced solid tumor such as melanoma, head and neck, liver or kidney cancer. This sequence uses TRBV7-8 and TRBJ1-4; TRBD1 is a weak D gene call, 5 bases matching. The base sequence is TGTGCCAGCAGCTTAGCAGGGGAGCGAAAACTGTTTTTT. It encodes CASSLAGERKLFF.